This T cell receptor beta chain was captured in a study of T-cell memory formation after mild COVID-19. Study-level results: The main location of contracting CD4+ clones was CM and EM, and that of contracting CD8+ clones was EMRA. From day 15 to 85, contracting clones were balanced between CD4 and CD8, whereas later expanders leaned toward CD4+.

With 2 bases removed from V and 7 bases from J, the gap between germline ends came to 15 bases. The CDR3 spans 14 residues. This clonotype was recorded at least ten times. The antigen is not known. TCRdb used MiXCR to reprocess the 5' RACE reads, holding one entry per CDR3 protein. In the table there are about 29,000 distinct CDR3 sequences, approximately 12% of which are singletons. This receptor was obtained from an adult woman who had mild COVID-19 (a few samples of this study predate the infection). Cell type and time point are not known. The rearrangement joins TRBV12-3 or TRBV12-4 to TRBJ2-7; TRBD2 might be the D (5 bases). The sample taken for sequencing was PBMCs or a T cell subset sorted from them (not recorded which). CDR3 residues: CASSLTGSSQEQYF. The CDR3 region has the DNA TGTGCCAGCAGTTTAACGGGGTCCTCCCAAGAGCAGTACTTC.